These 21 T cell receptor beta chains originate from one sample sequenced in a study of CD8 T cells in Susac syndrome (dated by TCRdb to the late 2010s). The library was prepared using the immunoSEQ multiplex PCR assay. RNA was extracted with the RNeasy kit and roughly 0.5 to 1 ug was reverse transcribed using random hexamers. TCRdb handled the public reads itself, with Q25 trimming in fastp and clone calling in MiXCR, and kept productive beta chains. Entries are consolidated by CDR3 protein sequence, retaining the most common genes and DNA. The sample data list about 150,000 distinct CDR3 sequences, and over 85% of these were observed just once. Clones ranked in the top ten supply around 0.21% of the sample. Sequenced: CD8+ T cells from PBMCs. The receptors derive from a human donor with multiple sclerosis.

The chain uses TRBV4-1 and TRBJ1-5; D ambiguous. The CDR3 consists of 15 residues. Trimming pared 1 base from V and 6 bases from J, leaving 13 bases between. Germline assignment: CDR1 MGHRA and CDR2 YSYEKL. The CDR3 sequence: CASSQARGEGQPQHF. Written as DNA, the CDR3 is TGCGCCAGCAGCCAAGCACGTGGGGAAGGTCAGCCCCAGCATTTT.

This chain links TRBV5-1 with TRBJ2-3; 12 nucleotides align to TRBD2. The CDR3 has 16 residues. CDR1 SGHRS and CDR2 YFSETQ come from the germline V gene. V shed 2 bases and J 3 bases; nucleotides not matched to a gene: 4. CDR3 sequence (DNA): TGCGCCAGCAGCTTCCCCCTAGCGGGGGGGACAGATACGCAGTATTTT. As protein: CASSFPLAGGTDTQYF. Drawing the rest from reference TRBV5-1 and TRBJ2-3, the complete variable domain is KAGVTQTPRYLIKTRGQQVTLSCSPISGHRSVSWYQQTPGQGLQFLFEYFSETQRNKGNFPGRFSGRQFSNSRSEMNVSTLELGDSALYLCASSFPLAGGTDTQYFGPGTRLTVL.

The J gene is TRBJ1-5, the V gene TRBV23-1; D remains unclear. TRBV23-1 carries the ORF label, with uncertain function. V was pared by 4 bases and J by 5 bases, with 12 bases between. The CDR3 runs 14 residues. CDR3 sequence reads: CASSRGFSYQPQHF. CDR3 DNA sequence: TGCGCCAGCAGTCGCGGGTTCAGTTATCAGCCCCAGCATTTT.

This chain links TRBV20-1 with TRBJ1-6, with D tentatively TRBD1 (6 bases). CDR3 length: 15 residues. Trimming left V 6 bases short and J 1 base short, with 13 bases between. CDR1 and CDR2 from the germline V gene are DFQATT and SNEGSKA (reference sequence). Here the CDR3 DNA reads TGCAGTGCGATACAGGGAAGGTCCTATAATTCACCCCTCCACTTT. Translated: CSAIQGRSYNSPLHF.

The V call is TRBV12-3 or TRBV12-4, the J call TRBJ2-4, with D perhaps assigned TRBD1 or TRBD2 (5 bases each). V lost 6 bases and J lost 8, with 17 bases in between. The CDR3 covers 14 residues. CDR3 bases: TGTGCCAGCAGCGCCGAGGTGCTGGGGGACATTCAGTACTTC. Its translation: CASSAEVLGDIQYF.

The chain combines TRBV3-1 with TRBJ1-1, with a possible D match to TRBD1 (5 bases). The CDR3 totals 14 residues. The ends were cut back, 4 bases at V and 1 base at J, with 10 bases in the middle. CDR1 and CDR2 from the germline V gene are LGHDT and YNNKEL (reference sequence). As DNA, the CDR3 is TGTGCCAGCAGCCCCAACAGGTGGAACACTGAAGCTTTCTTT. It codes for CASSPNRWNTEAFF.

The chain employs TRBV2 and TRBJ2-7; D could derive from TRBD1 or TRBD2 (6 bases each). Germline CDR1 and CDR2: SNHLY and FYNNEI. V was pared by 5 bases and J by 5 bases, with 22 bases between. The CDR3 spans 16 residues. CDR3 nucleotides: TGTGCCAGCAGTTTTGCCCGCAAGGAGGGGGGCAACGAGCAGTACTTC. Protein product: CASSFARKEGGNEQYF.

The chain employs TRBV21-1 and TRBJ2-1; no check of the table's D call, TRBD1, against the DNA was made. TRBV21-1 is labeled a pseudogene. This CDR3 has 15 amino acids. Here the CDR3 DNA reads TGTGCCAGCAGCACCGGGACAGGAAGTTACAATGAGCAGTTCTTC. This codes for CASSTGTGSYNEQFF.

This chain joins TRBV28 and TRBJ1-6; 7 bases match TRBD1. The germline V gene has CDR1 MDHEN and CDR2 SYDVKM. V was clipped by 6 bases and J by 3 bases; unmatched bases: 5. This CDR3 contains 15 residues. As DNA, the CDR3 is TGTGCCAGCAGCCACCGGGACAGCTATAATTCACCCCTCCACTTT. Protein product: CASSHRDSYNSPLHF.

The rearrangement uses TRBV2 and TRBJ2-1, with 12 bases aligning to TRBD2. The length of the CDR3 is 15 residues. V was pared by 2 bases and J by 7 bases, with 3 bases of the junction left unmatched. In germline, CDR1 is SNHLY, CDR2 FYNNEI. The CDR3 sequence: CASSETLAGGNEQFF. CDR3 nucleotides: TGTGCCAGCAGTGAAACACTAGCGGGGGGTAATGAGCAGTTCTTC.

The rearrangement uses TRBV12-5 and TRBJ1-2, with D hard to call. Germline V gene data show CDR1 as LGHNT and CDR2 as FRNRAP. The CDR3 is made up of 13 amino acids. V lost 6 bases to trimming and J lost 3 bases, with 11 bases between them. The CDR3 nucleotides read TGTGCTAGTGGGACTGGGGTCTACTATGGCTACACCTTC. Its protein is CASGTGVYYGYTF. The full variable domain, completed using reference TRBV12-5 and TRBJ1-2, is DARVTQTPRHKVTEMGQEVTMRCQPILGHNTVFWYRQTMMQGLELLAYFRNRAPLDDSGMPKDRFSAEMPDATLATLKIQPSEPRDSAVYFCASGTGVYYGYTFGSGTRLTVV.

This chain uses TRBV27 with TRBJ2-7; 8 nucleotides line up with TRBD1. The CDR3 sequence is 15 residues long. Germline-derived CDR1 and CDR2 are MNHEY and SMNVEV (reference sequence). With V trimmed by 5 bases and J by 6 bases, 12 bases remained unmatched. The CDR3 sequence is CASSPNSGQGGEQYF. The CDR3 DNA reads TGTGCCAGCAGTCCAAACTCTGGACAGGGTGGCGAGCAGTACTTC.

The chain uses TRBV3-1 and TRBJ1-1; no reliable D call. CDR3 length: 14 amino acids. V gave up 4 bases and J gave up 3 bases, with 12 bases separating them. Germline-derived CDR1 and CDR2 are LGHDT and YNNKEL (reference sequence). The CDR3 reads CASSPLRRDTEAFF. The CDR3 region has the DNA TGTGCCAGCAGCCCCCTGAGGAGGGACACTGAAGCTTTCTTT.

The rearrangement links TRBV29-1 to TRBJ2-3; either TRBD1 or TRBD2 may supply D (6 bases each). This CDR3 is built from 13 residues. V lost 7 bases to trimming and J lost 0 bases, with 11 bases between them. The V gene's germline CDR1 is SQVTM and CDR2 ANQGSEA. CDR3 in amino acids: CSATGTSTDTQYF. The CDR3 coding sequence is TGCAGCGCCACAGGGACTAGCACAGATACGCAGTATTTT.

The chain employs TRBV30 and TRBJ2-5; D could derive from TRBD1 or TRBD2 (6 bases each). CDR1 is GTSNPN, CDR2 SVGIG, per germline (reference sequence). The CDR3 loop spans 14 amino acids. The V end lost 3 bases, the J end lost 5 bases, and 16 bases lay between the germline ends. The DNA for the CDR3 is TGTGCCTGGAGCTCCCGGGGGCCGGGGGAGACCCAGTACTTC. Encoded protein: CAWSSRGPGETQYF.

The chain recombines TRBV19 with TRBJ2-7, with no clear D. Trimming removed 5 bases from V and 2 bases from J, with 13 bases in between. From germline, CDR1 is LNHDA and CDR2 SQIVND (reference sequence). The CDR3 loop spans 14 amino acids. The CDR3 nucleotides are TGTGCCAGTAGTCTCCGGGCGGAGCCCTACGAGCAGTACTTC. This translates into CASSLRAEPYEQYF.

The CDR3 bases are TGCGCCAGCAGTCAGGCGAAGGACAGGGTTACCTACGAGCAGTACTTC. Its protein is CASSQAKDRVTYEQYF. The chain joins TRBV23-1 to TRBJ2-7, with TRBD1 matching 8 bases. TRBV23-1 is placed among ORFs of uncertain function. There are 16 residues in the CDR3. The V and J ends lost 3 bases and 2 bases, in that order; junction bases with no gene match: 9.

The chain employs TRBV15 and TRBJ1-5; tentatively, D is TRBD1 (6 bases). Between the trimmed V and J ends, which lost 1 base and 4 bases, there was a span of 11 bases. CDR1 and CDR2 (germline): LNHNV, YYDKDF (reference sequence). The CDR3 extends over 15 amino acids. The CDR3 sequence: CATSRARDTNQPQHF. In nucleotides, the CDR3 is TGTGCCACCAGCAGAGCCCGGGACACTAATCAGCCCCAGCATTTT. The whole variable domain, remainder taken from reference TRBV15 and TRBJ1-5, is DAMVIQNPRYQVTQFGKPVTLSCSQTLNHNVMYWYQQKSSQAPKLLFHYYDKDFNNEADTPDNFQSRRPNTSFCFLDIRSPGLGDTAMYLCATSRARDTNQPQHFGDGTRLSIL.

The V gene is TRBV30, the J gene TRBJ2-3; no reliable D call. CDR1 and CDR2 from the germline V gene are GTSNPN and SVGIG (reference sequence). V lost 0 bases and J lost 4, with 8 bases in between. The CDR3 extends over 13 amino acids. The CDR3 DNA is TGTGCCTGGAGTGTACATCGAGCAGATACGCAGTATTTT. This sequence encodes CAWSVHRADTQYF.

The chain has TRBV25-1 and TRBJ2-5; D is perhaps TRBD1 or TRBD2 (6 bases each). This CDR3 contains 14 residues. V dropped 2 bases and J dropped 2 bases, with 9 bases sitting between them. Germline CDR1 is MGHDK and CDR2 is SYGVNS. The CDR3 here is CASSERGQQETQYF. CDR3 DNA sequence: TGTGCCAGCAGTGAACGGGGGCAACAAGAGACCCAGTACTTC.

The chain links TRBV7-3 to TRBJ2-2; D gene uncertain. Trimming stripped 1 base from V and 6 bases from J, with 6 bases between. CDR3 size: 13 residues. Per the germline V gene, CDR1 is SGHTA and CDR2 is FQGTGA. CDR3 protein: CASSLNPSGELFF. CDR3 nucleotide sequence: TGTGCCAGCAGCTTAAACCCCTCCGGGGAGCTGTTTTTT.